This T cell receptor beta chain was captured in a study of blood T cell dynamics during melanoma immunotherapy (TCRdb year 2020). Study-level background: Patients had metastatic melanoma and received first-line pembrolizumab or nivolumab plus ipilimumab as standard of care in the United Kingdom. To identify early correlates of response, the study profiled peripheral T cell receptor repertoires in patients with metastatic melanoma before and after one cycle of checkpoint inhibitor therapy. The training cohort was made up of consecutive patients, while a further independent group of patients from the same centre was pooled to form an external validation set. Study-wide findings and limitations: A bifurcated reorganization of the PBMC repertoire at W3, with increased clonality or increased diversity, was observed in patients who later achieved disease control, unlike in progressors. The relatively small sample size was recognized as a factor that could limit how well the results generalize. The study was unable to establish whether the T cell clones driving the repertoire changes were melanoma-specific or instead reflected general immune activation.

CDR1 and CDR2 are drawn from the germline V gene: MRHNA, SNTAGT. V is shortened by 6 bases, J by 6 bases, and the region joining them spans 14 bases. The cysteine opens and the phenylalanine closes a CDR3 of 14 amino acids. Of the read, only the CDR3 DNA is kept; its 42 bases are in frame from base 1. The sample's time point label is to be understood as: week 3, after first cycle of checkpoint inhibitor. Blood samples were collected before treatment (T0) and at week 3 (W3), after the first cycle of checkpoint blockade. Except for two patients with rapid clinical progression, response was assessed 12 weeks after the first infusion by RECIST 1.1; disease control meant complete response, partial response or stable disease. Patients were excluded for prior systemic cancer treatment, concomitant immunosuppressant therapy or synchronous other active malignancies. To track both circulating cells and T cell turnover, TCR beta was sequenced from bulk PBMC as well as from plasma cell-free DNA. PBMC were isolated from blood with Lymphoprep and SepMate tubes, followed by red cell lysis. DNA from PBMC and sorted T cell subsets was extracted with QIAamp DNA Blood Mini kits.

This clone came up a few times. The antigen this receptor binds is unknown. Base qualities are not at hand, and no much larger clone is one base apart. For every bulk PBMC sample, a fixed 350 ng of DNA was loaded. The immunoSEQ TCRb Assay kit was used according to manufacturer instructions to amplify TCR beta CDR3 sequences from genomic DNA. The KAPA Library Quantification Kit for Illumina platforms was used to quantify the pooled libraries by qPCR. Pooled libraries were sequenced on an Illumina NextSeq 500, clustered at about 0.55-1.2 pM. The source study handled its data this way. Analysis of the TCR data relied on immunoSEQ ANALYZER and the R LymphoSeq package. A rearrangement efficiency score was calculated as productive divided by the sum of productive and non-productive CDR3 sequences. Clonality was measured with the Gini coefficient and diversity with the Renyi index at alpha=1, compared pairwise between timepoints within each patient. Clonal relatedness used an edit distance of 3, and repertoire similarity used the Bhattacharyya coefficient, both computed in LymphoSeq. To classify response, a linear discriminant analysis based on week-3 changes in clonality and diversity was built using the R MASS and caret packages. TCRdb holds this immuneACCESS table with in-frame rearrangements only. Some clones are missing; in checked studies, unresolved V genes explain under half, and the rest has no known cause. The V and J calls and clone size come from that table; D and trimming were worked out from the DNA. This sample is represented by approximately 9,600 clones; over 75% of them were singletons. 0.8% to 1.2% of the sample goes to the ten largest clones.

The source of this sequence is a human donor with melanoma. Here the chain combines TRBV6-4 and TRBJ2-2, with the D segment identity uncertain. The source material was blood, sampled from a patient treated with checkpoint blockade. Read as DNA, the sequence is TGTGCCAGCAGCCCCACCGATGGGCCCGGGGAGCTGTTTTTT. This is translated as CASSPTDGPGELFF.